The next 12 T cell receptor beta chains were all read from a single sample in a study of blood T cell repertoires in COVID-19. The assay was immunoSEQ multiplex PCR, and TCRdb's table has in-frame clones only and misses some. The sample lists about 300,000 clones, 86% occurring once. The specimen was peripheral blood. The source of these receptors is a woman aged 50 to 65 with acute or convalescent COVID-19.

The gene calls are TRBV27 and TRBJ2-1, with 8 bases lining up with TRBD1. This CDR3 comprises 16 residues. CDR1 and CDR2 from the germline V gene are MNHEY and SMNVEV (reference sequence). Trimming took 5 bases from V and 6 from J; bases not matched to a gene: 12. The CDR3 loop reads CASSPSQGAYGNEQFF. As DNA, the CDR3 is TGTGCCAGCAGTCCTTCCCAGGGGGCCTACGGCAATGAGCAGTTCTTC.

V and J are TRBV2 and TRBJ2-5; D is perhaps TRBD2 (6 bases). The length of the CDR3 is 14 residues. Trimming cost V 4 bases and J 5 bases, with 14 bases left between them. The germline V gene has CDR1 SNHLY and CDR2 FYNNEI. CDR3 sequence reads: CASSVTGGGETQYF. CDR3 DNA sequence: TGTGCCAGCAGTGTTACAGGTGGGGGGGAGACCCAGTACTTC.

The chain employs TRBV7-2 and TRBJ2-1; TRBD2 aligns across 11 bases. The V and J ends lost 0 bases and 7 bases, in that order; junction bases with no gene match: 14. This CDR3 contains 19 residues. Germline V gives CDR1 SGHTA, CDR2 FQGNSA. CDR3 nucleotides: TGTGCCAGCAGCTTAGCACCGACTAGCGGGATGTTAATTTTGAATGAGCAGTTCTTC. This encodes CASSLAPTSGMLILNEQFF.

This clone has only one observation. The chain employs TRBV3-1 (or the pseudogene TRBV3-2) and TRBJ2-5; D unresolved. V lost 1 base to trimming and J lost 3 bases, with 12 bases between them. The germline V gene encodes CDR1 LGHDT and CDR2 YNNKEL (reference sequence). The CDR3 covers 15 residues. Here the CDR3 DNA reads TGTGCCAGCAGCCAAGCGGTGACATGGGAAGAGACCCAGTACTTC. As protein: CASSQAVTWEETQYF.

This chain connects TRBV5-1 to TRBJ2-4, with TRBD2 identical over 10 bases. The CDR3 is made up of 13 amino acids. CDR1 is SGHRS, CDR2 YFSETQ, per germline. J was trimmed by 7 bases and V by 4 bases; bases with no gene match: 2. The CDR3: CASSQTSGNIQYF. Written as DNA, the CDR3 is TGCGCCAGCAGCCAGACTAGCGGGAACATTCAGTACTTC.

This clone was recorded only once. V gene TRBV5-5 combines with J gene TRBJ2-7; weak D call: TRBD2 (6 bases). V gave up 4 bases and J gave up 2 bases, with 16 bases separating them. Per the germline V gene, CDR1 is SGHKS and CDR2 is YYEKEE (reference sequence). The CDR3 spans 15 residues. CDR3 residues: CASSRWGEAPYEQYF. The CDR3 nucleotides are TGTGCCAGCAGCCGGTGGGGGGAGGCCCCCTACGAGCAGTACTTC.

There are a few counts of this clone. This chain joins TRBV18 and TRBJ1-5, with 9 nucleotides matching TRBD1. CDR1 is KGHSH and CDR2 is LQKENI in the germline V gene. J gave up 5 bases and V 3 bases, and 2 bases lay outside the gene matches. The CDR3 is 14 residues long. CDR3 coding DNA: TGTGCCAGCTCACCGGACAGGGGTCATCAGCCCCAGCATTTT. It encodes CASSPDRGHQPQHF.

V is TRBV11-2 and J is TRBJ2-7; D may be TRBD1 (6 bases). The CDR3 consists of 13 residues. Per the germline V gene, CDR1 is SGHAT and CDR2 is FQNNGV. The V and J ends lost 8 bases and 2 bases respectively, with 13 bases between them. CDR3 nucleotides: TGTGCCAGCCGGGGACGGGACACCTACGAGCAGTACTTC. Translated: CASRGRDTYEQYF.

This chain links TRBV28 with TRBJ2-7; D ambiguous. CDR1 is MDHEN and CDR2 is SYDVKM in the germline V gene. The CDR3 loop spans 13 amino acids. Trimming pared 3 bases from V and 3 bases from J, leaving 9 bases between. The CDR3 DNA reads TGTGCCAGCAGTTTGACTTACCGCTACGAGCAGTACTTC. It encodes CASSLTYRYEQYF.

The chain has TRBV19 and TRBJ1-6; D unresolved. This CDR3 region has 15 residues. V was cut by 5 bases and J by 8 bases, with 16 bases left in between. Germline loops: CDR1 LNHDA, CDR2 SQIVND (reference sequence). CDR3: CASSPPAELDSPLHF. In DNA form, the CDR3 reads TGTGCCAGTAGTCCCCCCGCTGAGTTGGATTCACCCCTCCACTTT.

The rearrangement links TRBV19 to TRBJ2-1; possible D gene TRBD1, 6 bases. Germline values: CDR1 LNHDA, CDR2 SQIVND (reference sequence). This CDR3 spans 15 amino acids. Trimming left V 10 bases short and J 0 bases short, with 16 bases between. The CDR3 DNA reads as TGTGCCACAAAGGGGGACCCCGGCTCCTACAATGAGCAGTTCTTC. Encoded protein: CATKGDPGSYNEQFF. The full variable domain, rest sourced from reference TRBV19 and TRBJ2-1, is DGGITQSPKYLFRKEGQNVTLSCEQNLNHDAMYWYRQDPGQGLRLIYYSQIVNDFQKGDIAEGYSVSREKKESFPLTVTSAQKNPTAFYLCATKGDPGSYNEQFFGPGTRLTVL.

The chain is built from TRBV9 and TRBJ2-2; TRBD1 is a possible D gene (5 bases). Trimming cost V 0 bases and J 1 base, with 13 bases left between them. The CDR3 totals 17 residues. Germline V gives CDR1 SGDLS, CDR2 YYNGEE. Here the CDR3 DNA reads TGTGCCAGCAGCGTAGGACAGACCCGCCTGAACACCGGGGAGCTGTTTTTT. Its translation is CASSVGQTRLNTGELFF.